The present entry profiles one TCR beta chain with its context. As for treatment: roughly 19 received Ad26.COV2.S at low or high dose, single or two shots; five or six received placebo; per-sample allocation not given. Following the first vaccine or placebo injection, samples were taken on day 63. The ends were cut back, 3 bases at V and 4 bases at J, with 9 bases in the middle. CDR3 length equals 14 residues. Germline V gene sequence: CDR1 SEHNR, CDR2 FQNEAQ (reference sequence). This record belongs to a study of Ad26.COV2.S vaccination and SARS-CoV-2 variants. Using immunoSEQ multiplex PCR, the repertoire was profiled, and TCRdb retains in-frame clones only, with some absent. The sample has roughly 460,000 clones, roughly nine tenths seen once.

The gene calls are TRBV7-9 and TRBJ2-2; TRBD2 might be the D (5 bases). This receptor was taken from a person between 18 and 59 years old who received the Ad26.COV2.S COVID-19 vaccine or a placebo. The material sequenced was peripheral blood, taken in a trial of Ad26.COV2.S vaccine versus placebo. This CDR3 reads CASSFFAGTGELFF. The CDR3 DNA follows: TGTGCCAGCAGCTTTTTTGCGGGCACCGGGGAGCTGTTTTTT.